The 10 T cell receptor beta chains below come from one sample, sequenced in a study of T cell responses to AZD1222 COVID-19 vaccine. TCRdb keeps only in-frame clones here, not all; method: immunoSEQ multiplex PCR. Counted here are 100,000 to 150,000 clones, roughly 88% occurring once; the ten biggest clones make up around 1%. Specimen: peripheral blood, collected 28 days after the second AZD1222 dose. Receptors originate from an adult who received the AZD1222 COVID-19 vaccine.

The chain employs TRBV19 and TRBJ2-5; D uncertain. This CDR3 comprises 14 residues. Trimming removed 1 base from V and 1 base from J, with 7 bases in between. Looked up from germline, CDR1 is LNHDA and CDR2 is SQIVND (reference sequence). This chain's CDR3 is CASSIVYRQETQYF. The CDR3 region has the DNA TGTGCCAGTAGTATAGTGTACCGCCAAGAGACCCAGTACTTC.

The genes are TRBV20-1 and TRBJ2-5; the D gene is possibly TRBD2 (6 bases). Germline values: CDR1 DFQATT, CDR2 SNEGSKA (reference sequence). V gave up 3 bases and J gave up 4 bases, with 18 bases separating them. This CDR3 region has 15 residues. The CDR3 here is CSASWSGGVPETQYF. The CDR3, as DNA: TGCAGTGCTAGTTGGAGTGGCGGGGTCCCAGAGACCCAGTACTTC.

This clone has only one observation. The chain employs TRBV20-1 and TRBJ1-2; D is perhaps TRBD1 (5 bases). Trimming left V 6 bases short and J 5 bases short, with 10 bases between. The CDR3 runs 11 residues. The germline V gene has CDR1 DFQATT and CDR2 SNEGSKA (reference sequence). The CDR3: CSARDVYGYTF. For the CDR3, the DNA is TGCAGTGCCCGGGACGTTTATGGCTACACCTTC.

The chain couples TRBV11-1 to TRBJ1-1; D is undetermined. The ends were cut back, 6 bases at V and 1 base at J, with 18 bases in the middle. This CDR3 is built from 16 residues. The germline V gene encodes CDR1 SGHAT and CDR2 FQDESV (reference sequence). Here the CDR3 DNA reads TGTGCCAGCAGTAACCGGCGGACTCTGGGGAACACTGAAGCTTTCTTT. Protein: CASSNRRTLGNTEAFF.

The chain links TRBV5-4 to TRBJ2-7, with D possibly being TRBD1 (6 bases). The CDR3 is 12 amino acids. The germline V gene encodes CDR1 SGHNT and CDR2 YYREEE (reference sequence). Trimming left V 2 bases short and J 7 bases short, with 10 bases between. This CDR3 is CASSLQGWEQYF. CDR3 coding DNA: TGTGCCAGCAGCTTACAGGGATGGGAGCAGTACTTC.

This sequence joins TRBV5-1 and TRBJ1-4; D unclear. V lost 0 bases, J lost 6 bases, and 3 bases lay in between. The CDR3 totals 12 residues. Germline lookup yields CDR1 SGHRS and CDR2 YFSETQ. The DNA for the CDR3 is TGCGCCAGCAGCTTGGAGGATGAAAAACTGTTTTTT. Translating gives CASSLEDEKLFF.

V is TRBV19 and J is TRBJ1-5; D gene uncertain. This CDR3 region has 16 residues. The ends were cut back, 3 bases at V and 3 bases at J, with 15 bases in the middle. The germline V gene has CDR1 LNHDA and CDR2 SQIVND (reference sequence). The CDR3 DNA reads TGTGCCAGTAGTATTTATCCGAACAGCGCCAATCAGCCCCAGCATTTT. Translation gives CASSIYPNSANQPQHF.

The chain couples TRBV3-1 (or the pseudogene TRBV3-2) to TRBJ2-3, with a weak D call TRBD2 (5 bases). CDR1 is LGHDT and CDR2 is YNNKEL in the germline V gene (reference sequence). The CDR3 spans 14 residues. Trimming left V 3 bases short and J 2 bases short, with 9 bases between. CDR3 amino acids: CASSQGVSTDTQYF. CDR3 sequence (DNA): TGTGCCAGCAGCCAGGGAGTCTCCACAGATACGCAGTATTTT.

V and J are TRBV27 and TRBJ1-5; D remains ambiguous. V shed 4 bases and J shed 7 bases, with 8 bases lying between them. The CDR3 extends over 12 amino acids. Germline assignment: CDR1 MNHEY and CDR2 SMNVEV (reference sequence). CDR3 amino acids: CASSSNGQPQHF. CDR3 DNA sequence: TGTGCCAGCAGTTCGAACGGCCAGCCCCAGCATTTT.

The rearrangement uses TRBV5-1 and TRBJ1-1, with D unresolved. The CDR3 consists of 13 residues. Trimming cost V 1 base and J 3 bases, with 7 bases left between them. Germline CDR1 and CDR2: SGHRS and YFSETQ. CDR3: CASSLIVDTEAFF. The CDR3 DNA reads as TGCGCCAGCAGCTTGATTGTGGACACTGAAGCTTTCTTT.